A single sample gave rise to the 13 T cell receptor beta chains below, sequenced in a study of OX40 agonist ivuxolimab in advanced cancers. Sequenced by immunoSEQ multiplex PCR; TCRdb stores in-frame clones only, minus some. In the table there are about 24,000 clones, around two thirds of which are singletons. The sequencing here drew on CD4+ or CD8+ T cells sorted from blood, taken in a trial of the OX40 agonist ivuxolimab. The receptors shown here come from an adult with an advanced solid tumor such as melanoma, head and neck, liver or kidney cancer.

The chain has TRBV6-5 and TRBJ1-2; 7 bases fit TRBD1. Germline loops: CDR1 MNHEY, CDR2 SVGAGI. The CDR3 sequence is 15 residues long. V lost 5 bases, J lost 6 bases, and 12 bases stayed unmatched. CDR3 sequence reads: CASSLGGGGLDGYTF. In nucleotides, the CDR3 is TGTGCCAGCAGTCTAGGAGGGGGCGGCTTGGATGGCTACACCTTC.

This clone was counted between two and nine times. The chain carries TRBV7-2 and TRBJ1-1, with 7 bases identical to TRBD1. There are 15 residues in the CDR3. In germline, CDR1 is SGHTA, CDR2 FQGNSA. Unmatched junction bases numbered 7, after V lost 1 base and J lost 5 bases. CDR3 residues: CASSLVLTGETEAFF. The CDR3 DNA reads as TGTGCCAGCAGCTTAGTACTAACAGGGGAGACTGAAGCTTTCTTT.

V usage is TRBV19 and J usage is TRBJ2-7, with 8 nucleotides matching TRBD1. This CDR3 has 14 amino acids. Trimming removed 3 bases from V and 2 bases from J; junction bases left unmatched: 3. The germline CDR1 and CDR2 sequences are LNHDA and SQIVND (reference sequence). CDR3 sequence: CASSITGQAYEQYF. CDR3 sequence (DNA): TGTGCCAGTAGTATCACGGGACAGGCCTACGAGCAGTACTTC.

This sequence joins TRBV30 and TRBJ2-5; D is unresolved. The CDR3 loop spans 13 amino acids. With 8 bases removed from V and 1 base from J, the gap between germline ends came to 14 bases. Germline-derived CDR1 and CDR2 are GTSNPN and SVGIG (reference sequence). This CDR3 is CAGRAVLQETQYF. The CDR3 coding sequence is TGTGCCGGTAGGGCTGTACTCCAAGAGACCCAGTACTTC.

The rearrangement uses TRBV19 and TRBJ1-1; 8 positions agree with TRBD1. CDR3 size: 14 residues. The V segment lost 9 bases and the J segment 4 bases; nucleotides outside the gene matches: 10. Germline CDR1 reads LNHDA; CDR2 reads SQIVND (reference sequence). The CDR3 sequence is CASTTTGALTEAFF. The CDR3 DNA is TGTGCCAGCACGACGACAGGGGCACTCACTGAAGCTTTCTTT.

The rearrangement links TRBV7-9 to TRBJ2-2; tentative D call: TRBD1 (6 bases). Trimming stripped 7 bases from V and 3 bases from J, with 18 bases between. In germline, CDR1 is SEHNR, CDR2 FQNEAQ (reference sequence). This CDR3 spans 16 amino acids. The CDR3 nucleotides read TGTGCCAGCACCTTCGCGGTGGACAGCTACACCGGGGAGCTGTTTTTT. Amino acid sequence: CASTFAVDSYTGELFF.

This clone was seen once. V is TRBV7-9 and J is TRBJ2-7; D is perhaps TRBD1 (6 bases). Germline CDR1 is SEHNR and CDR2 is FQNEAQ (reference sequence). Trimming cost V 5 bases and J 3 bases, with 14 bases left between them. The CDR3 extends over 14 amino acids. This chain's CDR3 is CASSPDRTDYEQYF. The CDR3 coding sequence is TGTGCCAGCAGCCCTGACAGGACCGACTACGAGCAGTACTTC.

This rearrangement joins TRBV9 to TRBJ1-5; 9 positions match TRBD1. V was pared by 4 bases and J by 7 bases, with 6 bases of the junction left unmatched. Germline lookup yields CDR1 SGDLS and CDR2 YYNGEE. CDR3 length: 14 amino acids. CDR3: CASSLGQGRQPQHF. CDR3 nucleotides: TGTGCCAGCAGCTTGGGACAGGGCCGGCAGCCCCAGCATTTT.

The V call is TRBV7-2, the J call TRBJ2-1, with 9 positions matching TRBD1. The length of the CDR3 is 15 residues. The trim removed 7 bases at V and 4 bases at J, leaving 8 bases unmatched. Germline V lookup: CDR1 SGHTA, CDR2 FQGNSA. The CDR3 spells CASTTTGGFYNEQFF. The CDR3 nucleotides read TGTGCCAGCACCACGACAGGGGGTTTTTACAATGAGCAGTTCTTC.

This clone is a singleton in its sample. The V gene is TRBV9, the J gene TRBJ2-2; D is unresolved. The germline gives CDR1 SGDLS, CDR2 YYNGEE. Trimming removed 3 bases at V and 13 bases at J, with 10 bases between. CDR3 length: 11 residues. The DNA of the CDR3 is TGTGCCAGCAGCGCCCTGGTGAGGCTGTTTTTT. Protein product: CASSALVRLFF.

The sample holds a few counts of this clone. V and J are TRBV7-8 and TRBJ1-1; D may be TRBD1 (6 bases). There are 14 residues in the CDR3. Between the trimmed V and J ends, which lost 3 bases and 1 base, there was a span of 9 bases. Germline lookup yields CDR1 SGHVS and CDR2 FQNEAQ. DNA of the CDR3: TGTGCCAGCAGCTTCCTACAGGGGAACACTGAAGCTTTCTTT. Protein: CASSFLQGNTEAFF.

This sequence joins TRBV9 and TRBJ2-3; the D is unclear. CDR3 length equals 14 residues. Trimming left V 0 bases short and J 5 bases short, with 10 bases between. The germline V gene encodes CDR1 SGDLS and CDR2 YYNGEE. CDR3 in amino acids: CASSVEPSRDTQYF. As DNA, the CDR3 is TGTGCCAGCAGCGTAGAACCATCCCGAGATACGCAGTATTTT.

The chain links TRBV4-3 to TRBJ2-7; TRBD2 agrees at 11 bases. Unmatched junction bases numbered 4, after V lost 2 bases and J lost 4 bases. CDR1 and CDR2 from the germline V gene are LGHNA and YSLEER. The CDR3 totals 15 residues. The CDR3 nucleotides read TGCGCCAGCAGCCAACTTAGCGGGGGGGTGTACGAGCAGTACTTC. Translation gives CASSQLSGGVYEQYF.